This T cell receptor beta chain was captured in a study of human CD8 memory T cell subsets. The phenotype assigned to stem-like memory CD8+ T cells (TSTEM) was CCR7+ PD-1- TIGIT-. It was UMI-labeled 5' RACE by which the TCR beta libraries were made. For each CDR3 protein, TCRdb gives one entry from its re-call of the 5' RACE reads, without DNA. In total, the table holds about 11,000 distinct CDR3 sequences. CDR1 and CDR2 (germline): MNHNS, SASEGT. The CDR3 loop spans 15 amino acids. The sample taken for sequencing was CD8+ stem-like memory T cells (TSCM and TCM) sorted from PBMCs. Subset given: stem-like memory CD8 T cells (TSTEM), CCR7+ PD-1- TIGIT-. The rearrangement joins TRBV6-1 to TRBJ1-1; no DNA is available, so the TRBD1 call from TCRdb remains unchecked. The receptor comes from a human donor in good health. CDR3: CASSEVLGGRTEAFF.